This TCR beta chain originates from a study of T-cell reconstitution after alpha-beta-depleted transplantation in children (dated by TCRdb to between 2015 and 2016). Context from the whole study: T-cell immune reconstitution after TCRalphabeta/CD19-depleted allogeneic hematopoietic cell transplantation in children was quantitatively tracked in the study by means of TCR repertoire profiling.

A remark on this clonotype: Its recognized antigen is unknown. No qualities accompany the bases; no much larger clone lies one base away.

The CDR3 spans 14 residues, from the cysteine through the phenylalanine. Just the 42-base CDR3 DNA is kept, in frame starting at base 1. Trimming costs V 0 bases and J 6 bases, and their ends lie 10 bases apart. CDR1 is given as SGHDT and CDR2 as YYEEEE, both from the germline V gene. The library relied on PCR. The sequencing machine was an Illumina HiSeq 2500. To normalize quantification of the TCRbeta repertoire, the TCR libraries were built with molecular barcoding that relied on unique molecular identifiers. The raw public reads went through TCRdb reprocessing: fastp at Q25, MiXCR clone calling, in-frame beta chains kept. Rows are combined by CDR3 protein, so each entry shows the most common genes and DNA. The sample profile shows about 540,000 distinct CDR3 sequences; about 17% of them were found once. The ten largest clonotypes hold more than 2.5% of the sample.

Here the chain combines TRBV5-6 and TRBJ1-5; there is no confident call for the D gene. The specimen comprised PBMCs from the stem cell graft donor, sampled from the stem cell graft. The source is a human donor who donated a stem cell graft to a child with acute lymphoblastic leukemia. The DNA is TGTGCCAGCAGCTTGGACGGCGTGGGTCAGCCCCAGCATTTT. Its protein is CASSLDGVGQPQHF.